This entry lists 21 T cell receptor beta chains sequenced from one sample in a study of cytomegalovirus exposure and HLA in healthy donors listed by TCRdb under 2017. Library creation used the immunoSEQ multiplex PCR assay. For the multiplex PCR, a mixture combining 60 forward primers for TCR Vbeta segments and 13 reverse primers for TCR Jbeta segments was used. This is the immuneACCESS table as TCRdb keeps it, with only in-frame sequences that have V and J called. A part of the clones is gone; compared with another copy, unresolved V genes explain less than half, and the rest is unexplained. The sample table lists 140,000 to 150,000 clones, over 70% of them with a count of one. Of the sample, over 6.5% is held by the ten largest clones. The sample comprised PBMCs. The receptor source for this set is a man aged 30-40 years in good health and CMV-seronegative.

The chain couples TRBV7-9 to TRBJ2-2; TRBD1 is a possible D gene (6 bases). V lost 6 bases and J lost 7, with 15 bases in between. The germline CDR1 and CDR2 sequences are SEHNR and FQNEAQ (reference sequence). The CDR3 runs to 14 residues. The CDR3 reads CASSGDTQGGELFF. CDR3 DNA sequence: TGTGCCAGCAGTGGGGACACCCAAGGCGGGGAGCTGTTTTTT.

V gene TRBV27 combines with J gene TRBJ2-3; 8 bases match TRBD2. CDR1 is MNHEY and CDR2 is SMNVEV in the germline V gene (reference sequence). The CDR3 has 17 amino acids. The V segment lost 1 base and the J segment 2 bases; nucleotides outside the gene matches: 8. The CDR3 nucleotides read TGTGCCAGCAGTTTATTTGGGGCGGGGGGCCCCACAGATACGCAGTATTTT. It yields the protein CASSLFGAGGPTDTQYF.

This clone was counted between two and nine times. This CDR3 is CASSRPQETQYF. The CDR3 coding sequence is TGTGCCAGCAGCCGTCCGCAAGAGACCCAGTACTTC. The genes are TRBV28 and TRBJ2-5; D ambiguous. The CDR3 totals 12 residues. The V gene lost 6 bases and the J gene lost 2 bases, with 7 bases spanning the gap. Germline V gene data show CDR1 as MDHEN and CDR2 as SYDVKM.

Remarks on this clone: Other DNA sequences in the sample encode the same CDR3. This CDR3 reads CASSSTGTSEETQYF. The DNA of the CDR3 is TGCGCCAGCAGCTCTACCGGGACTAGTGAGGAGACCCAGTACTTC. The chain links TRBV5-1 to TRBJ2-5; the match to TRBD2 covers 8 bases. V shed 3 bases, J shed 5 bases, and the junction held 9 bases outside the gene matches. There are 15 residues in the CDR3. Germline values: CDR1 SGHRS, CDR2 YFSETQ.

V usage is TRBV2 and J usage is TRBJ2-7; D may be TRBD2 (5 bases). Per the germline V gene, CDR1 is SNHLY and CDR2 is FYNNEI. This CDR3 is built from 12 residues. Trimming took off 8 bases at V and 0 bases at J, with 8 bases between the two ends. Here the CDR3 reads CASRGSSYEQYF. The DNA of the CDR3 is TGTGCCAGCCGAGGGTCCTCCTACGAGCAGTACTTC.

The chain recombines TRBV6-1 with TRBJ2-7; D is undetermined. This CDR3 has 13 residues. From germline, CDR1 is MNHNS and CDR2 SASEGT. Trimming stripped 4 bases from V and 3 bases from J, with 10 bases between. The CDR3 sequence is CASSVRSHYEQYF. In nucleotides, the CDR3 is TGTGCCAGCAGTGTTAGGAGTCACTACGAGCAGTACTTC.

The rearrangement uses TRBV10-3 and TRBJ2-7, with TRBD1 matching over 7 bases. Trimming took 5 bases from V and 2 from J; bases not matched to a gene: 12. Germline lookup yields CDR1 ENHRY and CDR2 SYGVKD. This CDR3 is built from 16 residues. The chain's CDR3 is CAISLLTGRPPYEQYF. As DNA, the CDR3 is TGTGCCATCAGTCTGCTGACAGGGAGACCCCCCTACGAGCAGTACTTC.

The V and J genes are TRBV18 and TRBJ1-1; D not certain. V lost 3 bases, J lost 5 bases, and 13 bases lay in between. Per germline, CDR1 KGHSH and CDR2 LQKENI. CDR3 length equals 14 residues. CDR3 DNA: TGTGCCAGCTCACCGGGCCCCACGGGGACTGAAGCTTTCTTT. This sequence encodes CASSPGPTGTEAFF.

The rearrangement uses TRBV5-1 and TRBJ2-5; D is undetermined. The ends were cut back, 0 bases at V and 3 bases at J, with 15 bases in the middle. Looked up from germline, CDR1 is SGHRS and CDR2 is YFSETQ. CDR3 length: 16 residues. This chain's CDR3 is CASSLAIGASEETQYF. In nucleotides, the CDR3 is TGCGCCAGCAGCTTGGCTATAGGAGCCTCGGAAGAGACCCAGTACTTC.

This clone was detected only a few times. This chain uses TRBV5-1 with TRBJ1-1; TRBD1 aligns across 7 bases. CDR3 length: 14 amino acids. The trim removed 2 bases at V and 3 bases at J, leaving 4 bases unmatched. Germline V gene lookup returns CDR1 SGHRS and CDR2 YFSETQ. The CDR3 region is CASSLQGPDTEAFF. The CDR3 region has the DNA TGCGCCAGCAGCTTACAGGGGCCAGACACTGAAGCTTTCTTT.

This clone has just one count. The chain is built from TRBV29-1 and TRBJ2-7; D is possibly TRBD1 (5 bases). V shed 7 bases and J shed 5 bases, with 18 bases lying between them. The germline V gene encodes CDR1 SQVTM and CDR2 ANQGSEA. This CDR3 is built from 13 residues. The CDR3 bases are TGCAGCGGAACCCCCCCTACAGGCCACGAGCAGTACTTC. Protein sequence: CSGTPPTGHEQYF.

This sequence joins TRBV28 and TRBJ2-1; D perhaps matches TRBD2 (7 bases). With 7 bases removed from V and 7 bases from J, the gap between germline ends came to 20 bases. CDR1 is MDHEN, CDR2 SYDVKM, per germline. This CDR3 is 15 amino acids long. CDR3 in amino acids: CASTLGGATSNEQFF. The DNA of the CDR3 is TGTGCCAGCACCCTAGGGGGGGCTACTAGTAATGAGCAGTTCTTC.

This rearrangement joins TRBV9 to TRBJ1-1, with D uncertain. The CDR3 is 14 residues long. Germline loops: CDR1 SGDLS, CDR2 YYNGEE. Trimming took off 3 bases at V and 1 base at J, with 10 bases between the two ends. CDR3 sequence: CASSAQVANTEAFF. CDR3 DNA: TGTGCCAGCAGCGCCCAGGTCGCGAACACTGAAGCTTTCTTT.

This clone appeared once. The DNA for the CDR3 is TGTGCCAGCAGTCGCTCGGCAGGGGGCTACTACGAGCAGTACTTC. It encodes CASSRSAGGYYEQYF. V is TRBV28 and J is TRBJ2-7; 8 nucleotides line up with TRBD1. The CDR3 is made up of 15 amino acids. Trimming cost V 5 bases and J 3 bases; bases outside gene matches: 9. Germline CDR1 reads MDHEN; CDR2 reads SYDVKM. Combining the CDR3 with reference TRBV28 and TRBJ2-7 gives the whole variable domain DVKVTQSSRYLVKRTGEKVFLECVQDMDHENMFWYRQDPGLGLRLIYFSYDVKMKEKGDIPEGYSVSREKKERFSLILESASTNQTSMYLCASSRSAGGYYEQYFGPGTRLTVT.

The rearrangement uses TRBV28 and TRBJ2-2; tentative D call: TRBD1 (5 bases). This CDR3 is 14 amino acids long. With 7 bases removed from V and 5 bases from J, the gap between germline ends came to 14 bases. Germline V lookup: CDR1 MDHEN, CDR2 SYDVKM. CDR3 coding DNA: TGTGCCAGCAAGGGCAGGGAAAGGACCGGGGAGCTGTTTTTT. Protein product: CASKGRERTGELFF.

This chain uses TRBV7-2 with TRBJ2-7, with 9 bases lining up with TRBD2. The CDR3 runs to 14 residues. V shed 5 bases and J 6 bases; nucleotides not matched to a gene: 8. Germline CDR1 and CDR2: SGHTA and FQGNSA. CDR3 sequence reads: CASSPRGGLGEQYF. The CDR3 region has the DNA TGTGCCAGCAGCCCGCGGGGGGGCTTGGGCGAGCAGTACTTC. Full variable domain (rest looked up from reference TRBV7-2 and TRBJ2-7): GAGVSQSPSNKVTEKGKDVELRCDPISGHTALYWYRQSLGQGLEFLIYFQGNSAPDKSGLPSDRFSAERTGGSVSTLTIQRTQQEDSAVYLCASSPRGGLGEQYFGPGTRLTVT.

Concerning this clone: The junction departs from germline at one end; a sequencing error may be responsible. The CDR3 nucleotides are TGTGCCAGCAGCTTGGGGAGTACAGGGGCCCCTGCCCTCTTC. Translating gives CASSLGSTGAPALF. The rearrangement links TRBV5-6 to TRBJ2-1, with TRBD1 matching 7 bases. The germline gives CDR1 SGHDT, CDR2 YYEEEE. CDR3 length: 14 amino acids.

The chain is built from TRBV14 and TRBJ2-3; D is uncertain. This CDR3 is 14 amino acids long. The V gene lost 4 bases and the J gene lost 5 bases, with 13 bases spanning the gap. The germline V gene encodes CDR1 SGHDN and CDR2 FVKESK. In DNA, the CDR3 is TGTGCCAGCAGCCTCAACTACCCGGGAGATACGCAGTATTTT. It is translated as CASSLNYPGDTQYF.

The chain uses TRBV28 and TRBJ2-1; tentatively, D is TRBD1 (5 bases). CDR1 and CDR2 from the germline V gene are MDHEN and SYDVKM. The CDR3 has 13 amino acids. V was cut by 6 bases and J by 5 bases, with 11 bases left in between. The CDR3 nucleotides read TGTGCCAGCAGCCTTCTAGGGGACAATGAGCAGTTCTTC. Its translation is CASSLLGDNEQFF.

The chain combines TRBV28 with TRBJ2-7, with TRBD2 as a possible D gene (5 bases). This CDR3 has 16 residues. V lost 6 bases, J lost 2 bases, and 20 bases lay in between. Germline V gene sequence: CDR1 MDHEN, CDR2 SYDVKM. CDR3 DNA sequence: TGTGCCAGCAGCCCTCTGGGGAGCCGATTCCCCTACGAGCAGTACTTC. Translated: CASSPLGSRFPYEQYF. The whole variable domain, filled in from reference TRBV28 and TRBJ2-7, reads DVKVTQSSRYLVKRTGEKVFLECVQDMDHENMFWYRQDPGLGLRLIYFSYDVKMKEKGDIPEGYSVSREKKERFSLILESASTNQTSMYLCASSPLGSRFPYEQYFGPGTRLTVT.

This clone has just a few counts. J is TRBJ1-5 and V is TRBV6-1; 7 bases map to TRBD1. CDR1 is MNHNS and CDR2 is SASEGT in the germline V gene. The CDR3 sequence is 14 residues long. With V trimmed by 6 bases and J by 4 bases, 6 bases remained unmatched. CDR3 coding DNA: TGTGCCAGCAGGACAGGGCTACTGAATCAGCCCCAGCATTTT. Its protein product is CASRTGLLNQPQHF.